This T cell receptor (beta chain) was retrieved from a study of T-cell memory formation after mild COVID-19 (dated by TCRdb to the early 2020s). In terms of the full investigation: TCR sequence clusters from the two donors were found to be largely donor specific. In a couple of donors, T-cell clones that expanded and contracted after mild COVID-19 were followed by sequencing TCRalpha and TCRbeta repertoires longitudinally. The cohort comprised two young, previously healthy adult volunteers, one female and one male.

The CDR3 runs 14 residues from the cysteine to the phenylalanine. Kept here is only the CDR3 DNA, which spans 42 bases and is read in frame from base 1. Via the germline V gene, CDR1 is LGHNA and CDR2 YNFKEQ. Study-wide findings and limitations: The second-wave clones that peaked on day 37 were not confirmed to be SARS-CoV-2 specific. Balanced CD4/CD8 phenotypes were observed for clones contracting from day 15 to 85, whereas a bias towards CD4+ was observed for a second wave of clones expanding from day 15 to 37. Contracting CD4+ clones were found mainly in CM and EM memory subsets, while CD8+ clones were enriched in EMRA. The study included only a couple of mild cases, and larger cohorts that include severe cases with pre-infection samples were judged to be necessary. Some responding clones were detected in pre-infection memory, suggesting pre-existing cross-reactive memory T cells joined the SARS-CoV-2 response.

As regards this clonotype: No antigen is known for it. At one of its ends the junction is not consistent with the germline gene, which may arise from a read error.

The sample was run on an Illumina NovaSeq 6000. cDNA libraries for TCRalpha and TCRbeta were prepared by 5'RACE using constant-segment primers, with sample barcodes and unique molecular identifiers added. RNA was extracted from every sample with Trizol reagent. Libraries were amplified in two PCR steps, with a second sample barcode and Illumina TruSeq adapters added in the second step. Libraries were sequenced on an Illumina NovaSeq with 2 x 150 bp paired-end reads. Per the original workflow: Reads were demultiplexed and collapsed into UMI-guided consensus sequences with migec v1.2.7. With mixcr v2.1.11, UMI consensuses were aligned to TRA and TRB V and J templates and assembled into clonotypes. A clonotype was counted as expanded or contracted only if both edgeR and NoisET called the change significant, with noise models trained on biological replicates. For edgeR calls, a false discovery rate-adjusted p below 0.01 and a log2 fold-change threshold of 1 were applied. PCA with hierarchical clustering of max-normalized trajectories of the 1000 most abundant clonotypes was used as exploratory dynamics analysis. Each responding clone was given a CD4 or CD8 phenotype based on the CD4+ and CD8+ repertoires, which had been sequenced separately. TCRdb reworked the public reads: Q25 trimming with fastp, MiXCR clone assembly, productive beta chains retained. Identical CDR3 proteins give one entry, which carries the most common genes and DNA. It is TCRdb's table, rather than the study itself, that gives the V and J calls and clone size. The sample table shows 30,000 to 45,000 distinct CDR3 sequences, and around 10% are seen once. Of the sample, around 30% is held by the ten largest clones.

PBMCs were isolated by Ficoll-Paque density gradient centrifugation. The chain joins TRBV4-2 to TRBJ2-3; too little of a D gene remains to name it. The clonotype was recovered from a man between 18 and 29 years old who had mild COVID-19 (a few samples of this study predate the infection). The sample titles of this study are shuffled in the database, so cell type and time point are left out; the donor was told from shared clones. Sequencing used PBMCs or a T cell subset sorted from them (not recorded which). The CDR3 here reads CASNQVSDTDTQYF. The DNA is TGTGCCAGCAACCAAGTCAGCGACACAGATACGCAGTATTTT.